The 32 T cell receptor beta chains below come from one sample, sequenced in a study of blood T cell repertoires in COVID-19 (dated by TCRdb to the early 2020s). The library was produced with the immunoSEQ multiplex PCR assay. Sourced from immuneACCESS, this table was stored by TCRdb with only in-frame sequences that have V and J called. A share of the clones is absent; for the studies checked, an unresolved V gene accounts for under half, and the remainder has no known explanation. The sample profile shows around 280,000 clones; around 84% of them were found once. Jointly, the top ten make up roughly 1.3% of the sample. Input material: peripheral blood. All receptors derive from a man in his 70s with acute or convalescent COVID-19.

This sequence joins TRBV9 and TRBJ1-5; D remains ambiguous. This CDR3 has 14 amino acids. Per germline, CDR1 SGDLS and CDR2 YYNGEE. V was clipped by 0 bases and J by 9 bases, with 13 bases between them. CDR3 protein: CASSVDSGGSPQHF. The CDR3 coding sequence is TGTGCCAGCAGCGTAGATAGCGGAGGATCGCCCCAGCATTTT. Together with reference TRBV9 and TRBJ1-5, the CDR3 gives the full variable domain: DSGVTQTPKHLITATGQRVTLRCSPRSGDLSVYWYQQSLDQGLQFLIQYYNGEERAKGNILERFSAQQFPDLHSELNLSSLELGDSALYFCASSVDSGGSPQHFGDGTRLSIL.

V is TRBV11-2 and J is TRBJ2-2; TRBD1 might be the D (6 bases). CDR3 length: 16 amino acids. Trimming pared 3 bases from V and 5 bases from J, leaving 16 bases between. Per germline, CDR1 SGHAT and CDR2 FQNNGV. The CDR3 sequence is CASSFTGTEPTGELFF. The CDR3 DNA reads TGTGCCAGCAGCTTCACAGGGACGGAACCTACCGGGGAGCTGTTTTTT. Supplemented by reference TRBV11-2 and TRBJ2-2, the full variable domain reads EAGVAQSPRYKIIEKRQSVAFWCNPISGHATLYWYQQILGQGPKLLIQFQNNGVVDDSQLPKDRFSAERLKGVDSTLKIQPAKLEDSAVYLCASSFTGTEPTGELFFGEGSRLTVL.

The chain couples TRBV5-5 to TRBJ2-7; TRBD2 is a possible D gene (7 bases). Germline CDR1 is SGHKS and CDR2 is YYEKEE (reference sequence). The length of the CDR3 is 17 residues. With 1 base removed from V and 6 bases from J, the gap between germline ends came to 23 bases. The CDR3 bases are TGTGCCAGCAGCTTGAGCCCTCGAGGGGGGGCCGGGACCGAGCAGTACTTC. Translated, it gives CASSLSPRGGAGTEQYF.

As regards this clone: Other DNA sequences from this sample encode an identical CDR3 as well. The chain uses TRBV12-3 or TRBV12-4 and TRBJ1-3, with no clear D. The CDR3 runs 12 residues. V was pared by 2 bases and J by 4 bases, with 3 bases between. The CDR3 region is CASSLPGNTIYF. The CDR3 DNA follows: TGTGCCAGCAGTTTACCGGGAAACACCATATATTTT.

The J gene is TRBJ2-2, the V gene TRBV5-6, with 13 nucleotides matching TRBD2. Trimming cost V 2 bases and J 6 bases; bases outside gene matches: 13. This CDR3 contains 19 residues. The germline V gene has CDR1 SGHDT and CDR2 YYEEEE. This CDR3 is CASSFRTSGGNYPAGELFF. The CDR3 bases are TGTGCCAGCAGCTTCAGGACTAGCGGGGGAAATTATCCGGCCGGGGAGCTGTTTTTT.

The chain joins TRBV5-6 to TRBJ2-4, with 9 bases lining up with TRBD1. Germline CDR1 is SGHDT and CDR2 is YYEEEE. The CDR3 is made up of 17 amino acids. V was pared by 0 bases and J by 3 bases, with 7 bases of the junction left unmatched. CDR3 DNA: TGTGCCAGCAGCTTGGTGACAGGGGGGCCCCGCAAAAACATTCAGTACTTC. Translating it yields CASSLVTGGPRKNIQYF. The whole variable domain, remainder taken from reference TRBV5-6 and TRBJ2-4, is DAGVTQSPTHLIKTRGQQVTLRCSPKSGHDTVSWYQQALGQGPQFIFQYYEEEERQRGNFPDRFSGHQFPNYSSELNVNALLLGDSALYLCASSLVTGGPRKNIQYFGAGTRLSVL.

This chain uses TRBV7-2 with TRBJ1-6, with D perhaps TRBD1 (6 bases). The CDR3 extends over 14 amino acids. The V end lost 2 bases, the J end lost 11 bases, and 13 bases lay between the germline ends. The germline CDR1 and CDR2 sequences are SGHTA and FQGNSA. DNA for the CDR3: TGTGCCAGCAGCTTAACAGGGATAGGGACACCCCTCCACTTT. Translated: CASSLTGIGTPLHF. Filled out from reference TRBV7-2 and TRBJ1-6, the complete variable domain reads GAGVSQSPSNKVTEKGKDVELRCDPISGHTALYWYRQSLGQGLEFLIYFQGNSAPDKSGLPSDRFSAERTGGSVSTLTIQRTQQEDSAVYLCASSLTGIGTPLHFGNGTRLTVT.

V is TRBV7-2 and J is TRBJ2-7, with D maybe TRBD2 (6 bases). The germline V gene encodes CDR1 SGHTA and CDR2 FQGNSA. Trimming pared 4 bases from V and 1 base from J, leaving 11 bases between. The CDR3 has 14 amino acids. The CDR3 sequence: CASSSKGGSYEQYF. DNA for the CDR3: TGTGCCAGCAGCTCCAAGGGAGGATCCTACGAGCAGTACTTC.

The CDR3 region is CSASKMSERSTDTQYF. DNA for the CDR3: TGCAGTGCTAGTAAGATGTCGGAGCGTAGCACAGATACGCAGTATTTT. The gene calls are TRBV20-1 and TRBJ2-3; no reliable D call. Germline V lookup: CDR1 DFQATT, CDR2 SNEGSKA (reference sequence). This CDR3 spans 16 amino acids. V lost 3 bases to trimming and J lost 0 bases, with 16 bases between them.

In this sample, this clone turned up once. CDR3 bases: TGTGCCATAAAGTCGGCCGCGGCTATGAACACTGAAGCTTTCTTT. Protein sequence: CAIKSAAAMNTEAFF. This sequence joins TRBV5-4 and TRBJ1-1; D is unclear. Germline CDR1 and CDR2: SGHNT and YYREEE (reference sequence). The CDR3 sequence is 15 residues long. The germline V and J ends were trimmed by 9 bases and 0 bases, with 18 bases remaining between them.

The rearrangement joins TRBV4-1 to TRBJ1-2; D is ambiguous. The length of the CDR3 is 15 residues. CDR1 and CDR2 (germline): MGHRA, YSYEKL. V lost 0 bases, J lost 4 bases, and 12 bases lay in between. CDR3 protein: CASSQDISSIYGYTF. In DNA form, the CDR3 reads TGCGCCAGCAGCCAAGATATATCGAGTATCTATGGCTACACCTTC.

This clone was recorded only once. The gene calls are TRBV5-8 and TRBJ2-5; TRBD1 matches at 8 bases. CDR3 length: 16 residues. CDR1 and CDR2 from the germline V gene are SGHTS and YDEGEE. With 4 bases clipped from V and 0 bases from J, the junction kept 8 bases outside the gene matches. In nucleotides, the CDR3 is TGTGCCAGCAGCCAAAACACAGGGGGGAACCAAGAGACCCAGTACTTC. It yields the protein CASSQNTGGNQETQYF.

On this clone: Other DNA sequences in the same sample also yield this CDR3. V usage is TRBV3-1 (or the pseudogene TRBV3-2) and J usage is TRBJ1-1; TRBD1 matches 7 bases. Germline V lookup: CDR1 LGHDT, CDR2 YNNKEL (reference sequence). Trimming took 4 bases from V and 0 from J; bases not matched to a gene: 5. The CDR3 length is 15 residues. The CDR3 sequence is CASSLPGQMNTEAFF. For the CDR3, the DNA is TGTGCCAGCAGCCTACCGGGACAGATGAACACTGAAGCTTTCTTT.

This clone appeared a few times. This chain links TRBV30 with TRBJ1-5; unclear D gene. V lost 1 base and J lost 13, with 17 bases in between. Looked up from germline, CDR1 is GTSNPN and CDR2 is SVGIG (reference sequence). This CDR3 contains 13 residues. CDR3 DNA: TGTGCCTGGAGTGGCCCCACTAGGGCGGGGCAGCATTTT. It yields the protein CAWSGPTRAGQHF. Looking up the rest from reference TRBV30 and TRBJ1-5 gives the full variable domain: SQTIHQWPATLVQPVGSPLSLECTVEGTSNPNLYWYRQAAGRGLQLLFYSVGIGQISSEVPQNLSASRPQDRQFILSSKKLLLSDSGFYLCAWSGPTRAGQHFGDGTRLSIL.

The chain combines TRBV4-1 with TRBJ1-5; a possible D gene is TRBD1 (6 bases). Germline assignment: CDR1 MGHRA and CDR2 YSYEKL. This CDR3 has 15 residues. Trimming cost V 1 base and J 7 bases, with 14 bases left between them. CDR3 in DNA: TGCGCCAGCAGCCAAGCAGGGGAGACAGGACAGCCCCAGCATTTT. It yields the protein CASSQAGETGQPQHF.

The CDR3 reads CASSQVVGGTGNEKLFF. In DNA, the CDR3 is TGCGCCAGCAGCCAAGTGGTTGGGGGGACAGGGAATGAAAAACTGTTTTTT. This chain joins TRBV4-1 and TRBJ1-4, with 9 bases matching TRBD1. This CDR3 region has 17 residues. V lost 1 base and J lost 5; bases outside the gene matches: 8. The germline CDR1 and CDR2 sequences are MGHRA and YSYEKL.

The CDR3 DNA reads as TGTGCCAGCTCTACCGGTAGTGTCTATGGCTACACCTTC. The encoded protein is CASSTGSVYGYTF. V gene TRBV6-6 combines with J gene TRBJ1-2; D is undetermined. Germline V CDR1 and CDR2: MNHNY, SVGAGI (reference sequence). Trimming left V 8 bases short and J 4 bases short, with 14 bases between. The CDR3 is 13 residues long.

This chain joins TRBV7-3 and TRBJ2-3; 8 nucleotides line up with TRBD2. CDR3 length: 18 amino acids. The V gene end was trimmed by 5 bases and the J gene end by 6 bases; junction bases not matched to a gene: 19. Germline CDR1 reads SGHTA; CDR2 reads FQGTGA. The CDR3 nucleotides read TGTGCCAGCAGCCCAGATGGACTAGCCGGTGGATTTGAGGATACGCAGTATTTT. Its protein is CASSPDGLAGGFEDTQYF.

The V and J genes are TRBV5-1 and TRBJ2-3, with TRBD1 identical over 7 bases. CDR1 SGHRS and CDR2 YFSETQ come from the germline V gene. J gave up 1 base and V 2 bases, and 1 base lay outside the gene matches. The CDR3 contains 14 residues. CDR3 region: CASSFGQGTDTQYF. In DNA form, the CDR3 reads TGCGCCAGCAGCTTTGGACAGGGCACAGATACGCAGTATTTT. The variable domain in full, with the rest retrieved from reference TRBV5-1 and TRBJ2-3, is KAGVTQTPRYLIKTRGQQVTLSCSPISGHRSVSWYQQTPGQGLQFLFEYFSETQRNKGNFPGRFSGRQFSNSRSEMNVSTLELGDSALYLCASSFGQGTDTQYFGPGTRLTVL.

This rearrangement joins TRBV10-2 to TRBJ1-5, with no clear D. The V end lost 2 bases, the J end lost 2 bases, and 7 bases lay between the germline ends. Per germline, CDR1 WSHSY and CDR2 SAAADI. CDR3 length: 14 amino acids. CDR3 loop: CASSEHQGNQPQHF. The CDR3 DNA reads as TGCGCCAGCAGTGAGCATCAGGGCAATCAGCCCCAGCATTTT.

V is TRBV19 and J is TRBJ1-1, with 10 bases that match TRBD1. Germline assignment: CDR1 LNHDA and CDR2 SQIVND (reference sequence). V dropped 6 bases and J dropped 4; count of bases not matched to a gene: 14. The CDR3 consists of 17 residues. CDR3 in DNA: TGTGCCAGTAGCCCTTGGGGTCGACAGGGGGCGGCCACTGAAGCTTTCTTT. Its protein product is CASSPWGRQGAATEAFF.

The CDR3 is CASSFHAGTVEQYF. The CDR3 region has the DNA TGTGCCAGCAGCTTTCATGCGGGGACGGTGGAGCAGTACTTC. The rearrangement uses TRBV11-2 and TRBJ2-7, with a possible D match to TRBD2 (6 bases). V dropped 3 bases and J dropped 7 bases, with 16 bases sitting between them. CDR1 SGHAT and CDR2 FQNNGV come from the germline V gene. The CDR3 spans 14 residues.

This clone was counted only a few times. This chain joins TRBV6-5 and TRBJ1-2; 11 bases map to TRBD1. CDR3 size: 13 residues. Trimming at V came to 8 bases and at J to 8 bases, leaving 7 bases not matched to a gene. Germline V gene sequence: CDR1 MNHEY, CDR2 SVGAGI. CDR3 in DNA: TGTGCCAGCGTGGGACAGGGGGTCAGAGGCTACACCTTC. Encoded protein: CASVGQGVRGYTF.

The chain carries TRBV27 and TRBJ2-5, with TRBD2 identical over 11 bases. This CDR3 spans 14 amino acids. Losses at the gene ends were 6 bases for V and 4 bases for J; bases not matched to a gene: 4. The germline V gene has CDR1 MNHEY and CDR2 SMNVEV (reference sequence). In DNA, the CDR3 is TGTGCCAGCAGATATAGCGGGGGGGCAGAGACCCAGTACTTC. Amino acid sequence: CASRYSGGAETQYF.

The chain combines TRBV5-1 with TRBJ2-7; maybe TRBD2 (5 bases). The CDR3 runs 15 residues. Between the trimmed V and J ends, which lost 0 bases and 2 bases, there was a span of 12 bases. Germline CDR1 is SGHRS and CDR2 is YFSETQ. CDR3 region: CASSLALGRTYEQYF. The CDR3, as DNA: TGCGCCAGCAGCTTGGCACTAGGTAGGACCTACGAGCAGTACTTC.

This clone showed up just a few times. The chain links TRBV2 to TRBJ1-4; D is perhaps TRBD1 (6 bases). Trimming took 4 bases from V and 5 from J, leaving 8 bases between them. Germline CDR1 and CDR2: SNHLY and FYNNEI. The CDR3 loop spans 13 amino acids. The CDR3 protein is CASSGQANEKLFF. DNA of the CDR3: TGTGCCAGCAGTGGACAGGCGAATGAAAAACTGTTTTTT.

The CDR3 is CASSSQGSGDEQQYF. DNA for the CDR3: TGTGCCAGCAGCTCCCAGGGTAGCGGGGACGAACAGCAGTACTTC. The V call is TRBV5-4, the J call TRBJ2-7; TRBD2 agrees at 8 bases. The CDR3 has 15 residues. Trimming cost V 3 bases and J 8 bases; bases outside gene matches: 13. The germline V gene encodes CDR1 SGHNT and CDR2 YYREEE (reference sequence).

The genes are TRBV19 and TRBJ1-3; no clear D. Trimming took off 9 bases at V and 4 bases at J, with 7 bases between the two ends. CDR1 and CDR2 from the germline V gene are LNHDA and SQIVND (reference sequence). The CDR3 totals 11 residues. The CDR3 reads CASKQGNTIYF. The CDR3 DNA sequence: TGTGCCAGCAAACAGGGAAACACCATATATTTT.

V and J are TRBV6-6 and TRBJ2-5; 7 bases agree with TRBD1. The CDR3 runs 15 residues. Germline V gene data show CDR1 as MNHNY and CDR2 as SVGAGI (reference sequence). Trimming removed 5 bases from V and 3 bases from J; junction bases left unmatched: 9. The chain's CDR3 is CASSHTGVLEETQYF. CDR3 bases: TGTGCCAGCAGTCATACAGGGGTATTAGAAGAGACCCAGTACTTC.

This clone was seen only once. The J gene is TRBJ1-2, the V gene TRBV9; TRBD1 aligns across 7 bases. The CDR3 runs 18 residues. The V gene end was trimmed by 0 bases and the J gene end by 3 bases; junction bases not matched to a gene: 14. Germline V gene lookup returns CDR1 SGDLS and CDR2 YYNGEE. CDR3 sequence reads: CASSVGPQATGHDYGYTF. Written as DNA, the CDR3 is TGTGCCAGCAGCGTAGGACCCCAAGCGACAGGGCACGACTATGGCTACACCTTC. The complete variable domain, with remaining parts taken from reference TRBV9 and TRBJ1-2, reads DSGVTQTPKHLITATGQRVTLRCSPRSGDLSVYWYQQSLDQGLQFLIQYYNGEERAKGNILERFSAQQFPDLHSELNLSSLELGDSALYFCASSVGPQATGHDYGYTFGSGTRLTVV.

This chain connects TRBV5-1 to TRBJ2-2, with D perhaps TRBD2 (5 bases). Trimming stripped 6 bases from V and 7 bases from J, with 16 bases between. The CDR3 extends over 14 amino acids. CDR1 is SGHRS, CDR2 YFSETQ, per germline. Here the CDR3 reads CASTRRVQDGELFF. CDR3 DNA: TGCGCCAGCACCCGGCGGGTACAAGACGGGGAGCTGTTTTTT. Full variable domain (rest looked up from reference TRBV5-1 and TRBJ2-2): KAGVTQTPRYLIKTRGQQVTLSCSPISGHRSVSWYQQTPGQGLQFLFEYFSETQRNKGNFPGRFSGRQFSNSRSEMNVSTLELGDSALYLCASTRRVQDGELFFGEGSRLTVL.

The CDR3 region has the DNA TGTGCCAGTACCCTCAAGACGAGGAGCAATCAGCCCCAGCATTTT. It codes for CASTLKTRSNQPQHF. The chain joins TRBV19 to TRBJ1-5; D is unclear. This CDR3 is 15 amino acids long. Germline V lookup: CDR1 LNHDA, CDR2 SQIVND (reference sequence). Deletions cut 7 bases from V and 1 base from J, with 14 bases between.